This T cell receptor (beta chain) was observed in a study of T cell repertoires in cytomegalovirus infection. On the study more broadly: CMV epitopes used comprised recently identified HLA-C-restricted ones and well-studied HLA-B-restricted ones. The public TCR beta signatures pointed to both CMV infection and matching HLA type.

From the reads, TCRdb called clonotypes with MiXCR, one entry per CDR3 protein. Of some 350,000 distinct CDR3 sequences listed, roughly 34% were seen once; the top ten hold roughly 13%. Study-wide findings and caveats: The ex vivo response was dominated by HLA-C-restricted CMV-specific TCR beta clonotypes. Cumulative public TCR beta family frequency identified CMV carriers with the relevant HLA.

The CDR3 sequence is 18 residues long. Germline CDR1 is MNHEY and CDR2 is SMNVEV (reference sequence). The junction had 19 bases not matched to a gene; V was cut back by 4 bases and J by 6 bases. This clonotype has just a few counts. Its antigen is unknown. This TCR was sampled from a human donor in good health (CMV status not recorded). Some clones in this sample may be carry-over from other donors' samples. Material: cultured PBMCs, obtained from culture after CMV antigen stimulation. This chain uses TRBV27 with TRBJ1-1; 8 nucleotides agree with TRBD1. For the CDR3, the DNA is TGTGCCAGCAGTTCAACTACCGGGACAGGTTATCGGCGCGCTGAAGCTTTCTTT. As protein: CASSSTTGTGYRRAEAFF.